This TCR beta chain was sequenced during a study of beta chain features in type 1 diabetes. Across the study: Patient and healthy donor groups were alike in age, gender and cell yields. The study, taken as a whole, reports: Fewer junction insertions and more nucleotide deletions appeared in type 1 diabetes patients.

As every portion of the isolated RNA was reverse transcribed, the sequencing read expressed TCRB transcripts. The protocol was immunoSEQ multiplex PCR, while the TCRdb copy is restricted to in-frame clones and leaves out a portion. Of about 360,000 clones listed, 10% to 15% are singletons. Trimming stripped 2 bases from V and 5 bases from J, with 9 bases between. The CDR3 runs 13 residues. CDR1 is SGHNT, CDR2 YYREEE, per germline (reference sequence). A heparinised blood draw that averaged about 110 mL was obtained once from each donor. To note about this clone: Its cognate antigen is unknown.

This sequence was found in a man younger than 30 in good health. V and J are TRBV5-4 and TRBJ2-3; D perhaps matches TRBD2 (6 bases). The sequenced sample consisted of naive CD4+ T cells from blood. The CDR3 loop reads CASSFSGEDTQYF. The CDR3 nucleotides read TGTGCCAGCAGCTTTAGCGGAGAAGATACGCAGTATTTT.